This is a list of T cell receptor beta chains from one sample in a study of T cell responses to AZD1222 COVID-19 vaccine. Repertoires were generated with immunoSEQ multiplex PCR, while TCRdb's copy carries only in-frame clones and drops some. The table includes over 95,000 clones, about 88% detected once. This specimen consisted of peripheral blood, obtained 28 days after the second AZD1222 dose. Receptors originate from an adult who received the AZD1222 COVID-19 vaccine. CDR3s include the opening cysteine and the closing phenylalanine or tryptophan. The D gene is left open where the match is weak. A clone size is listed for some rows: how often the clone was seen (once, few, many), or a class if it is expanded.

- | - | TRBJ2-1 | TRBV7-9 | TGTGCCAGCAGCTTACAAGGCCGGCTATACAATGAGCAGTTCTTC | CASSLQGRLYNEQFF
- | - | TRBJ2-2 | TRBV27 | TGTGCCAGCAGTTCAGGGGAAACCGGGGAGCTGTTTTTT | CASSSGETGELFF
TRBD2 | - | TRBJ2-2 | TRBV3-1/TRBV3-2 | TGTGCCAGCAGCCAGGGTAGCGGGAGAGTCAACACCGGGGAGCTGTTTTTT | CASSQGSGRVNTGELFF
TRBD2 | - | TRBJ2-1 | TRBV3-1/TRBV3-2 | TGTGCCAGCAGCCAAGATCTAACTAGCGGATACAATGAGCAGTTCTTC | CASSQDLTSGYNEQFF
- | once | TRBJ2-3 | TRBV5-4 | TGTGCCAGCAGCTTGGAAGATACGCAGTATTTT | CASSLEDTQYF
- | - | TRBJ2-7 | TRBV7-8 | TGTGCCAGCTCCGGACATCCATATGACTACGAGCAGTACTTC | CASSGHPYDYEQYF
TRBD2 | - | TRBJ2-1 | TRBV28 | TGTGCCAGCAGTTCCGGGACTAGCGGGAGTCTTGATGAGCAGTTCTTC | CASSSGTSGSLDEQFF
- | - | TRBJ2-7 | TRBV19 | TGTGCCAGTAGTATAGAACAAAGAGGCGACTACGAGCAGTACTTC | CASSIEQRGDYEQYF
- | - | TRBJ1-2 | TRBV6-5 | TGTGCCCACACAGAAGGGGGAGCCTCCTATGGCTACACCTTC | CAHTEGGASYGYTF
- | - | TRBJ2-7 | TRBV30 | TGTGCCTGGAGTGTCGCCTACGAGCAGTACTTC | CAWSVAYEQYF
- | - | TRBJ2-1 | TRBV27 | TGTGCCAGCAGTGAAGTCACGCTCTCCTACAATGAGCAGTTCTTC | CASSEVTLSYNEQFF
TRBD1 | few | TRBJ2-3 | TRBV5-1 | TGCGCCAGCAGCTTCGGACAGGGTTTCACAGATACGCAGTATTTT | CASSFGQGFTDTQYF
TRBD1 | - | TRBJ1-2 | TRBV25-1 | TGTGCCAGCAGTCAGACAGGGCTCTATGGCTACACCTTC | CASSQTGLYGYTF
- | - | TRBJ1-3 | TRBV10-3 | TGTGCCATCAGTGATGTCGTTGGAAACACCATATATTTT | CAISDVVGNTIYF
- | - | TRBJ2-5 | TRBV5-1 | TGCGCCAGCAGCTTGGACTCCGGGGAACAAGAGACCCAGTACTTC | CASSLDSGEQETQYF
- | - | TRBJ2-7 | TRBV27 | TGTGCCAGCAGTTTAAAGGGTGCTACCTACGAGCAGTACTTC | CASSLKGATYEQYF
- | - | TRBJ2-1 | TRBV18 | TGTGCCAGCTCACCACCGGCCAGCTACAATGAGCAGTTCTTC | CASSPPASYNEQFF
- | - | TRBJ1-1 | TRBV20-1 | TGCAGTGCTAGTAGCCAGCCGAACACTGAAGCTTTCTTT | CSASSQPNTEAFF
- | - | TRBJ1-1 | TRBV5-1 | TGCGCCAGCAGCCGACAGGCCAACACTGAAGCTTTCTTT | CASSRQANTEAFF
- | - | TRBJ1-4 | TRBV7-8 | TGTGCCAGCAGCTTAGTGAGAGACAGACCTAATGAAAAACTGTTTTTT | CASSLVRDRPNEKLFF
TRBD1 | - | TRBJ1-2 | TRBV30 | TGTGCCTCCAACGATCCGGGACAGGGGCCATCCTATGGCTACACCTTC | CASNDPGQGPSYGYTF
- | - | TRBJ1-1 | TRBV10-2 | TGCGCCAGCAGTGAAGGGGTTGGTATGAACACTGAAGCTTTCTTT | CASSEGVGMNTEAFF
TRBD2 | - | TRBJ2-7 | TRBV7-9 | TGTGCCAGCACCGTGGCTAGCGGCACCTACGAGCAGTACTTC | CASTVASGTYEQYF
TRBD1 | few | TRBJ2-2 | TRBV3-1/TRBV3-2 | TGTGCCAGCAGCCGGGACAGGGGGTCGAACACCGGGGAGCTGTTTTTT | CASSRDRGSNTGELFF
- | - | TRBJ2-2 | TRBV14 | TGTGCCAGCAGCCGACAGTTAGTGAACACCGGGGAGCTGTTTTTT | CASSRQLVNTGELFF
- | once | TRBJ2-2 | TRBV11-2 | TGTGCCAGCAGCGGGGGGAGAGGGCGATCGAACACCGGGGAGCTGTTTTTT | CASSGGRGRSNTGELFF
- | - | TRBJ2-2 | TRBV6-5 | TGTGCCAGCAGTATGATGACAGGGAACACCGGGGAGCTGTTTTTT | CASSMMTGNTGELFF
- | once | TRBJ2-7 | TRBV6-5 | TGTGCCAGCAGCTTCAGGGATCGCGGCGAGCAGTACTTC | CASSFRDRGEQYF
- | - | TRBJ1-1 | TRBV6-5 | TGTGCCAGCAGTAGGGAGAGGATCCGTGAAGCTTTCTTT | CASSRERIREAFF